Below are 17 T cell receptor beta chains sequenced from a single sample in a study of blood T cell repertoires in COVID-19. Method: immunoSEQ multiplex PCR; TCRdb's copy keeps in-frame clones and lacks some. The repertoire holds tens of thousands of clones, more than 65% seen once, with around 19% in the top ten. Sequencing was carried out using peripheral blood. All receptors come from a woman aged 80 or over with active or convalescent COVID-19.

This clone was counted a single time. The chain combines TRBV25-1 with TRBJ1-1; 7 positions agree with TRBD1. After removal of 5 bases from V and 8 bases from J, the junction contained 8 bases not matched to a gene. Germline V CDR1 and CDR2: MGHDK, SYGVNS. The CDR3 length is 13 residues. DNA of the CDR3: TGTGCCAGCAGTAATACAGGGGATTCCGAAGCTTTCTTT. It encodes CASSNTGDSEAFF.

V and J are TRBV6-2 or TRBV6-3 and TRBJ2-5; tentative D call: TRBD1 (7 bases). This CDR3 spans 14 amino acids. Between the trimmed V and J ends, which lost 5 bases and 2 bases, there was a span of 12 bases. Per germline, CDR1 MNHEY and CDR2 SVGEGT. The CDR3 region is CASSGGGLQETQYF. Written as DNA, the CDR3 is TGTGCCAGCAGTGGAGGGGGCCTACAAGAGACCCAGTACTTC.

This chain uses TRBV7-2 with TRBJ1-1; D is undetermined. The germline V gene has CDR1 SGHTA and CDR2 FQGNSA. V was trimmed by 2 bases and J by 4 bases, leaving 8 bases between them. The CDR3 is 13 residues long. The CDR3 protein is CASSLSPSTEAFF. In DNA, the CDR3 is TGTGCCAGCAGCTTATCCCCGAGCACTGAAGCTTTCTTT.

This clone was seen just once. The chain is built from TRBV5-4 and TRBJ2-7; weak D call: TRBD2 (6 bases). V was pared by 2 bases and J by 3 bases, with 12 bases between. CDR3 length: 14 residues. From germline, CDR1 is SGHNT and CDR2 YYREEE (reference sequence). The CDR3 DNA reads TGTGCCAGCAGCTTAACAGGAGGGAACTACGAGCAGTACTTC. It specifies CASSLTGGNYEQYF.

The chain has TRBV27 and TRBJ2-7; 8 bases are a match to TRBD1. The junction had 13 bases not matched to a gene; V was cut back by 6 bases and J by 3 bases. The germline V gene has CDR1 MNHEY and CDR2 SMNVEV (reference sequence). This CDR3 region has 16 residues. Here the CDR3 DNA reads TGTGCCAGCAGGAGGGGACAGGCGAAGGGAGACTACGAGCAGTACTTC. It encodes CASRRGQAKGDYEQYF.

This chain uses TRBV28 with TRBJ2-5; D possibly corresponds to TRBD2 (6 bases). The V gene's germline CDR1 is MDHEN and CDR2 SYDVKM. The ends were cut back, 8 bases at V and 5 bases at J, with 21 bases in the middle. The CDR3 is 15 amino acids. The CDR3 protein is CASQTGGGPGETQYF. In DNA form, the CDR3 reads TGTGCCAGCCAAACCGGAGGAGGGCCCGGGGAGACCCAGTACTTC.

This clone was seen a single time. This chain links TRBV6-2 or TRBV6-3 with TRBJ2-1, with TRBD1 identical over 7 bases. CDR1 is MNHEY, CDR2 SVGEGT, per germline. The CDR3 is made up of 16 amino acids. V lost 1 base, J lost 5 bases, and 8 bases stayed unmatched. This CDR3 reads CASSYWLDRTNNEQFF. The CDR3 DNA sequence: TGTGCCAGCAGTTACTGGCTGGACAGGACGAACAATGAGCAGTTCTTC.

The rearrangement links TRBV7-9 to TRBJ1-5, with D tentatively TRBD1 (5 bases). Germline V gives CDR1 SEHNR, CDR2 FQNEAQ (reference sequence). V lost 1 base and J lost 7, with 8 bases in between. The length of the CDR3 is 13 residues. The CDR3 sequence is CASSLGQHQPQHF. CDR3 in DNA: TGTGCCAGCAGCTTAGGACAGCACCAGCCCCAGCATTTT.

The chain uses TRBV7-2 and TRBJ1-5, with 7 bases that match TRBD1. Germline V gene sequence: CDR1 SGHTA, CDR2 FQGNSA. This CDR3 contains 18 residues. The V segment lost 3 bases and the J segment 1 base; nucleotides outside the gene matches: 12. CDR3 nucleotides: TGTGCCAGCAGCTTGTTGGGACAGATAAGTATAAGCAATCAGCCCCAGCATTTT. This codes for CASSLLGQISISNQPQHF.

The chain employs TRBV5-8 and TRBJ1-1; D remains unclear. Trimming cost V 0 bases and J 5 bases, with 11 bases left between them. The germline gives CDR1 SGHTS, CDR2 YDEGEE. The CDR3 length is 14 residues. The CDR3, as DNA: TGTGCCAGCAGCTTGGTGGTAGGAGGGACTGAAGCTTTCTTT. Encoded protein: CASSLVVGGTEAFF.

This chain links TRBV24-1 with TRBJ2-1, with D perhaps matching TRBD1 (6 bases). In germline, CDR1 is KGHDR, CDR2 SFDVKD. Trimming left V 6 bases short and J 2 bases short, with 19 bases between. This CDR3 is built from 17 residues. CDR3 sequence reads: CATSPRPGDEAYNEQFF. The CDR3 nucleotides read TGTGCCACCAGTCCTCGCCCAGGGGACGAGGCCTACAATGAGCAGTTCTTC.

A few counts support this clone. The chain links TRBV6-1 to TRBJ1-1; D is unclear. The V and J ends lost 2 bases and 2 bases respectively, with 6 bases between them. Germline-derived CDR1 and CDR2 are MNHNS and SASEGT. The CDR3 extends over 13 amino acids. This chain's CDR3 is CASSERDNTEAFF. DNA of the CDR3: TGTGCCAGCAGTGAAAGAGATAACACTGAAGCTTTCTTT.

The J gene is TRBJ2-3, the V gene TRBV7-9; TRBD1 aligns across 8 bases. The CDR3 has 16 residues. The J segment lost 0 bases and the V segment lost 6 bases, leaving 8 bases of the junction unmatched. The germline V gene encodes CDR1 SEHNR and CDR2 FQNEAQ (reference sequence). This CDR3 is CASRPRQGTSTDTQYF. The CDR3 bases are TGTGCCAGCAGACCCCGACAGGGGACTAGCACAGATACGCAGTATTTT.

The gene calls are TRBV28 and TRBJ1-5, with D maybe TRBD1 (6 bases). From germline, CDR1 is MDHEN and CDR2 SYDVKM. Trimming removed 4 bases from V and 6 bases from J, with 22 bases in between. The length of the CDR3 is 17 residues. The DNA of the CDR3 is TGTGCCAGCAGTTCGACAGGCCTGAAGGTCTCTAGTCAGCCCCAGCATTTT. Amino acid sequence: CASSSTGLKVSSQPQHF. Combining the CDR3 with reference TRBV28 and TRBJ1-5 gives the whole variable domain DVKVTQSSRYLVKRTGEKVFLECVQDMDHENMFWYRQDPGLGLRLIYFSYDVKMKEKGDIPEGYSVSREKKERFSLILESASTNQTSMYLCASSSTGLKVSSQPQHFGDGTRLSIL.

The rearrangement links TRBV12-3 or TRBV12-4 to TRBJ1-1, with unresolved D. V was cut by 6 bases and J by 1 base, with 3 bases left in between. CDR3 size: 11 residues. The CDR3 region is CASSRNTEAFF. CDR3 nucleotides: TGTGCCAGCAGCCGGAACACTGAAGCTTTCTTT.

This clone was found many times. The rearrangement joins TRBV12-3 or TRBV12-4 to TRBJ1-5; D is unresolved. The CDR3 has 13 amino acids. V was clipped by 1 base and J by 3 bases, with 4 bases between them. CDR3 in DNA: TGTGCCAGCAGTTTAGATTACAATCAGCCCCAGCATTTT. It codes for CASSLDYNQPQHF.

V usage is TRBV19 and J usage is TRBJ1-4; D is uncertain. Trimming removed 3 bases from V and 8 bases from J, with 16 bases in between. Germline V gene lookup returns CDR1 LNHDA and CDR2 SQIVND (reference sequence). There are 15 residues in the CDR3. The CDR3 bases are TGTGCCAGTAGTATTCTTATCGGAGGTGGGGAAAAACTGTTTTTT. Encoded protein: CASSILIGGGEKLFF.